Listed here are 26 T cell receptor beta chains from one sample, sequenced in a study of blood T cell repertoires in COVID-19. Produced via immunoSEQ multiplex PCR; TCRdb's table is partial and in-frame only. The sample lists tens of thousands of clones, about 88% occurring once. The sequenced material came from peripheral blood. Receptors were obtained from a man aged 70 or older with active or convalescent COVID-19.

This sequence joins TRBV6-6 and TRBJ2-2, with 10 bases that match TRBD1. The V segment lost 8 bases and the J segment 5 bases; nucleotides outside the gene matches: 8. Germline loops: CDR1 MNHNY, CDR2 SVGAGI (reference sequence). The CDR3 has 15 residues. The CDR3 protein is CASSEPGQGTGELFF. The CDR3 DNA reads TGTGCCAGCTCCGAACCGGGACAGGGGACCGGGGAGCTGTTTTTT.

This clone was detected once. The J gene is TRBJ1-1, the V gene TRBV27; D is perhaps TRBD1 (5 bases). V was clipped by 5 bases and J by 5 bases, with 18 bases between them. The CDR3 covers 15 residues. From germline, CDR1 is MNHEY and CDR2 SMNVEV (reference sequence). CDR3 sequence: CASSPSSGGRTEAFF. The CDR3 DNA is TGTGCCAGCAGTCCCTCCTCCGGGGGTAGGACTGAAGCTTTCTTT.

The chain uses TRBV27 and TRBJ1-3; D remains ambiguous. V was cut by 5 bases and J by 4 bases, with 15 bases left in between. This CDR3 comprises 15 residues. Germline loops: CDR1 MNHEY, CDR2 SMNVEV (reference sequence). As DNA, the CDR3 is TGTGCCAGCAGTCTAGAGGGAGGTAGGGGAAACACCATATATTTT. This sequence encodes CASSLEGGRGNTIYF.

The chain couples TRBV7-8 to TRBJ1-2; the match to TRBD1 covers 9 bases. Germline V gene lookup returns CDR1 SGHVS and CDR2 FQNEAQ. This CDR3 contains 15 residues. The junction had 8 bases not matched to a gene; V was cut back by 5 bases and J by 4 bases. The CDR3 region is CASSAGTGRGYGYTF. The CDR3 region has the DNA TGTGCCAGCAGCGCTGGGACAGGGAGGGGCTATGGCTACACCTTC.

V usage is TRBV6-5 and J usage is TRBJ1-2; TRBD1 is a possible D gene (5 bases). The CDR3 contains 13 residues. In germline, CDR1 is MNHEY, CDR2 SVGAGI. The ends were cut back, 7 bases at V and 5 bases at J, with 14 bases in the middle. CDR3: CASKVQALYGYTF. The CDR3, as DNA: TGTGCCAGCAAGGTACAGGCTTTGTATGGCTACACCTTC.

This chain joins TRBV18 and TRBJ1-5, with a possible D match to TRBD1 (5 bases). Deletions cut 2 bases from V and 5 bases from J, with 7 bases between. CDR3 size: 13 residues. Germline V gene data show CDR1 as KGHSH and CDR2 as LQKENI. CDR3 DNA: TGTGCCAGCTCACCAGACAGATATCAGCCCCAGCATTTT. It translates to CASSPDRYQPQHF.

The chain has TRBV25-1 and TRBJ2-3; weak D call: TRBD2 (5 bases). CDR1 is MGHDK and CDR2 is SYGVNS in the germline V gene. Trimming took 2 bases from V and 6 from J, leaving 18 bases between them. CDR3 size: 16 residues. CDR3 region: CASSEERIGSGDTQYF. The CDR3 DNA follows: TGTGCCAGCAGTGAAGAGAGGATAGGCTCGGGGGATACGCAGTATTTT.

This chain connects TRBV19 to TRBJ2-7, with 9 bases lining up with TRBD1. The V segment lost 0 bases and the J segment 13 bases; nucleotides outside the gene matches: 7. Germline CDR1 and CDR2: LNHDA and SQIVND (reference sequence). The CDR3 sequence is 13 residues long. CDR3 nucleotide sequence: TGTGCCAGTAGTATAGACGGACAGGGGAAGCTCTACTTC. Protein sequence: CASSIDGQGKLYF.

The chain has TRBV27 and TRBJ2-7, with TRBD1 matching over 7 bases. In germline, CDR1 is MNHEY, CDR2 SMNVEV (reference sequence). The CDR3 sequence is 11 residues long. The trim removed 4 bases at V and 12 bases at J, leaving 6 bases unmatched. The CDR3 region is CASSSFGTAYF. CDR3 nucleotides: TGTGCCAGCAGTTCCTTCGGGACAGCGTACTTC.

The CDR3: CASSPQGLGYEQYF. CDR3 in DNA: TGTGCCAGCAGTCCACAGGGGCTAGGATACGAGCAGTACTTC. The chain joins TRBV27 to TRBJ2-7; TRBD1 matches at 7 bases. Germline CDR1 MNHEY, CDR2 SMNVEV (reference sequence). Unmatched junction bases numbered 8, after V lost 5 bases and J lost 4 bases. The CDR3 spans 14 residues.

This clone was seen a single time. This chain uses TRBV27 with TRBJ1-2; TRBD1 might be the D (6 bases). In germline, CDR1 is MNHEY, CDR2 SMNVEV (reference sequence). The CDR3 runs 17 residues. Trimming left V 5 bases short and J 4 bases short, with 23 bases between. The chain's CDR3 is CASSQFGYRVEGYGYTF. CDR3 coding DNA: TGTGCCAGCAGTCAATTCGGATACAGGGTTGAGGGCTATGGCTACACCTTC.

The CDR3 sequence is CASSVGSGGGTEAFF. In DNA, the CDR3 is TGTGCCAGCAGTGTAGGGTCAGGGGGTGGCACTGAAGCTTTCTTT. J is TRBJ1-1 and V is TRBV2, with 7 bases lining up with TRBD1. The CDR3 is made up of 15 amino acids. The ends lost 4 bases at V and 4 bases at J; junction bases unmatched: 9. Looked up from germline, CDR1 is SNHLY and CDR2 is FYNNEI.

V usage is TRBV7-2 and J usage is TRBJ2-3, with 9 bases aligning to TRBD2. The germline CDR1 and CDR2 sequences are SGHTA and FQGNSA. V trimming: 1 base; J trimming: 5 bases; junction bases outside the gene matches: 7. The CDR3 length is 16 residues. CDR3 nucleotides: TGTGCCAGCAGCTTAGGGCTAGCGGGGTGGGGAGATACGCAGTATTTT. It specifies CASSLGLAGWGDTQYF.

The chain employs TRBV7-3 and TRBJ2-1; maybe TRBD2 (5 bases). Trimming cost V 5 bases and J 6 bases, with 5 bases left between them. The CDR3 loop spans 11 amino acids. Germline CDR1 is SGHTA and CDR2 is FQGTGA. The CDR3 DNA follows: TGTGCCAGCAGCGCGGGCAATGAGCAGTTCTTC. It yields the protein CASSAGNEQFF.

The rearrangement joins TRBV24-1 to TRBJ1-2; D is unresolved. V was trimmed by 1 base and J by 6 bases, leaving 2 bases between them. Germline V gene sequence: CDR1 KGHDR, CDR2 SFDVKD. The CDR3 has 11 amino acids. This CDR3 is CATSDFDGYTF. The DNA for the CDR3 is TGTGCCACCAGTGATTTCGATGGCTACACCTTC.

This chain connects TRBV5-1 to TRBJ1-1, with D possibly TRBD1 on 5 matching bases. The CDR3 is 16 amino acids. Germline CDR1 and CDR2: SGHRS and YFSETQ. The V and J ends lost 0 bases and 2 bases respectively, with 14 bases between them. The CDR3 DNA sequence: TGCGCCAGCAGCTTGGTCCACCAGGGTGCCAACACTGAAGCTTTCTTT. Its translation: CASSLVHQGANTEAFF.

The rearrangement links TRBV20-1 to TRBJ1-4; no clear D gene. The CDR3 contains 10 residues. Germline loops: CDR1 DFQATT, CDR2 SNEGSKA (reference sequence). Trimming pared 6 bases from V and 4 bases from J, leaving 3 bases between. The CDR3 protein is CSAYNEKLFF. Written as DNA, the CDR3 is TGCAGTGCCTATAATGAAAAACTGTTTTTT.

The V call is TRBV6-5, the J call TRBJ1-5, with 8 bases that match TRBD1. There are 14 residues in the CDR3. The J segment lost 5 bases and the V segment lost 4 bases, leaving 4 bases of the junction unmatched. Germline CDR1 and CDR2: MNHEY and SVGAGI. This chain's CDR3 is CASSWTGIDQPQHF. The CDR3, as DNA: TGTGCCAGCAGTTGGACAGGGATCGATCAGCCCCAGCATTTT.

The chain uses TRBV5-1 and TRBJ1-3, with 7 bases that match TRBD1. This CDR3 has 18 amino acids. The ends lost 1 base at V and 0 bases at J; junction bases unmatched: 10. Germline CDR1 and CDR2: SGHRS and YFSETQ. This CDR3 is CASSLSGQRKSSGNTIYF. As DNA, the CDR3 is TGCGCCAGCAGCTTGTCGGGACAGAGAAAAAGCTCTGGAAACACCATATATTTT.

This clone was recorded only once. The chain joins TRBV7-8 to TRBJ2-7; TRBD1 aligns across 8 bases. Germline CDR1 and CDR2: SGHVS and FQNEAQ. This CDR3 is 16 amino acids long. V gave up 1 base and J gave up 5 bases; unmatched junction bases: 10. The CDR3 is CASSLGQGMAAHEQYF. The DNA for the CDR3 is TGTGCCAGCAGCTTAGGACAGGGGATGGCTGCGCACGAGCAGTACTTC.

The chain has TRBV7-9 and TRBJ1-6, with D uncertain. The CDR3 consists of 15 residues. V shed 0 bases and J shed 6 bases, with 9 bases lying between them. Germline assignment: CDR1 SEHNR and CDR2 FQNEAQ (reference sequence). CDR3 residues: CASSLARGVNSPLHF. Here the CDR3 DNA reads TGTGCCAGCAGCTTAGCTCGGGGTGTTAATTCACCCCTCCACTTT.

The chain employs TRBV28 and TRBJ2-2; 8 bases are a match to TRBD2. The length of the CDR3 is 15 residues. V was pared by 6 bases and J by 4 bases, with 7 bases of the junction left unmatched. Germline V gene lookup returns CDR1 MDHEN and CDR2 SYDVKM. The CDR3 sequence: CASRISGAFTGELFF. The CDR3 nucleotides are TGTGCCAGCAGGATTAGCGGGGCTTTCACCGGGGAGCTGTTTTTT.

The genes are TRBV28 and TRBJ1-5; TRBD1 is a possible D gene (5 bases). V was clipped by 3 bases and J by 7 bases, with 13 bases between them. CDR1 MDHEN and CDR2 SYDVKM come from the germline V gene. The CDR3 length is 14 residues. In DNA form, the CDR3 reads TGTGCCAGCAGTTTTGGAGGGACGCGGCAGCCCCAGCATTTT. Translation gives CASSFGGTRQPQHF.

This chain uses TRBV6-5 with TRBJ1-2; 8 bases line up with TRBD1. Germline V gene sequence: CDR1 MNHEY, CDR2 SVGAGI. V lost 6 bases and J lost 7; bases outside the gene matches: 7. This CDR3 region has 13 residues. CDR3 residues: CASRTSTGGGYTF. As DNA, the CDR3 is TGTGCCAGCAGAACATCAACAGGGGGTGGCTACACCTTC.

CDR3 bases: TGTGCCAGCAGTGAAGGGCGGGGAGGGACCTACGAGCAGTACTTC. Its protein is CASSEGRGGTYEQYF. The chain is built from TRBV2 and TRBJ2-7; TRBD2 matches at 7 bases. Losses at the gene ends were 1 base for V and 2 bases for J; bases not matched to a gene: 5. Germline assignment: CDR1 SNHLY and CDR2 FYNNEI. The CDR3 length is 15 residues.

The chain has TRBV5-5 and TRBJ2-3, with 8 bases identical to TRBD1. The CDR3 has 15 residues. Trimming at V came to 6 bases and at J to 4 bases, leaving 10 bases not matched to a gene. The germline V gene encodes CDR1 SGHKS and CDR2 YYEKEE (reference sequence). CDR3 loop: CASTPRAGGSDTQYF. The CDR3 nucleotides are TGTGCCAGCACCCCGAGGGCAGGGGGCTCAGATACGCAGTATTTT.